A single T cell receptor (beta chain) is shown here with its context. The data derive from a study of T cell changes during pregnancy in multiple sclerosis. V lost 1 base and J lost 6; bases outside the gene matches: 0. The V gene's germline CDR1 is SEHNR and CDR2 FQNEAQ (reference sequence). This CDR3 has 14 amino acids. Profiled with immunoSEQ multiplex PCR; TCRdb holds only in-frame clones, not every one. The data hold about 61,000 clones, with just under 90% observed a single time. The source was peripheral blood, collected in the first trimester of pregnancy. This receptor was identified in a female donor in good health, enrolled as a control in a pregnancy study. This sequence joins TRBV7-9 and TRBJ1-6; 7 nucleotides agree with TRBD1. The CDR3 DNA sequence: TGTGCCAGCAGCTTAGACAGGGGTAATTCACCCCTCCACTTT. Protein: CASSLDRGNSPLHF.